The source of this T cell receptor (beta chain) is a study of T cell responses to AZD1222 COVID-19 vaccine. As for the study in general: Investigators merged groups given second doses at roughly 4 or roughly 12 weeks. Study-wide results and limits: In the spike-specific TCR repertoire, nearly half reportedly target unmutated variant regions. Increases in Spike-specific TCR breadth and depth were seen after two AZD1222 doses. The sample set comprised mostly white British donors with more females, and clonal diversity was possibly underestimated.

CDR1 and CDR2 (germline): SGHTA, FQGNSA. This CDR3 is built from 17 residues. Trimming at V came to 2 bases and at J to 3 bases, leaving 11 bases not matched to a gene. Points on this clone: Its antigen is unknown.

TCRdb's copy holds only in-frame clones and misses some; the assay was immunoSEQ multiplex PCR. The sample has 100,000 to 150,000 clones; around 87% are singletons. The chain joins TRBV7-2 to TRBJ2-3; 7 nucleotides line up with TRBD2. The starting material was peripheral blood, obtained on day 0 of AZD1222 vaccination. The TCR comes from an adult in good health. The CDR3 DNA follows: TGTGCCAGCAGCTTAAGGACGGTTGCGGGGGTAACAGATACGCAGTATTTT. Translated: CASSLRTVAGVTDTQYF.